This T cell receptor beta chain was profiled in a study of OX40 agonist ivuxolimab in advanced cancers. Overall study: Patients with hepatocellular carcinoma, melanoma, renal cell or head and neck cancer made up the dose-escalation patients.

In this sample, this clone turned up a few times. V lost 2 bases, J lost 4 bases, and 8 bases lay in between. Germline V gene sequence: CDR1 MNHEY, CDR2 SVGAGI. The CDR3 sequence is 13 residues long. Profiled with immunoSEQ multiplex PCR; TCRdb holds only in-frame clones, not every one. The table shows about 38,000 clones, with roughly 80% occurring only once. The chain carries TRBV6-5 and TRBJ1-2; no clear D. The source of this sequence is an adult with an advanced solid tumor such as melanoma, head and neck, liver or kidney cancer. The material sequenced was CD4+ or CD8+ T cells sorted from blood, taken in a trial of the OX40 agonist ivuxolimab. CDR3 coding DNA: TGTGCCAGCAGTTACGCAGAGGGCTATGGCTACACCTTC. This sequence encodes CASSYAEGYGYTF.